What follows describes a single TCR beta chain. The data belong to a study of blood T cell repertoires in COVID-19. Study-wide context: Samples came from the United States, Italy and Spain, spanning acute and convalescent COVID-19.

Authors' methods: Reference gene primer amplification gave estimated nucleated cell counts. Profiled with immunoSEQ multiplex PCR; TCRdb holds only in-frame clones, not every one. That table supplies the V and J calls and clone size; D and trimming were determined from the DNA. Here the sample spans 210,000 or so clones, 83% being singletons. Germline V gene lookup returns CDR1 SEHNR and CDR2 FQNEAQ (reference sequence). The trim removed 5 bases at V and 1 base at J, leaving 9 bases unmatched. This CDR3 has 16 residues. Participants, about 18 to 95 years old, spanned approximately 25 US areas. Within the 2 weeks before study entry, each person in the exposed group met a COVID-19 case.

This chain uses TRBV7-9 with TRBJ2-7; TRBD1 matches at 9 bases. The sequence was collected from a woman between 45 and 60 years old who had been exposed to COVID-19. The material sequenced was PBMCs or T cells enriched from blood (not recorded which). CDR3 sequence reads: CASSPPRTGESYEQYF. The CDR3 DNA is TGTGCCAGCAGCCCCCCTCGGACAGGGGAGTCCTACGAGCAGTACTTC.